The rows below give T cell receptor beta chains drawn from one sample of a study of immune cell composition in non-small cell lung cancer. Generated by immunoSEQ multiplex PCR, the TCRdb table keeps only in-frame clones and is missing some. In the table there are 8,500 to 14,000 clones, 50% to 75% of which are singletons. The sample was lung tumor tissue. The origin of the receptors is a human donor with non-small cell lung cancer. Both conserved end residues are trimmed from each CDR3.

CDR3: ASSEIRGFYNEQF; V: TRBV6-1; J: TRBJ2-1
CDR3: ASSPDRVRTDTQY; V: TRBV5-6; J: TRBJ2-3
CDR3: ASQHPGLAGYNEQF; V: TRBV28; J: TRBJ2-1
CDR3: ASSARTSGTYEQY; V: TRBV18; J: TRBJ2-7
CDR3: ASSPNPGTTNEQF; V: TRBV7-3; J: TRBJ2-1
CDR3: ASSQGKGTSYEQY; V: TRBV4-3; J: TRBJ2-7
CDR3: ASSETGRNQPQH; V: TRBV2; J: TRBJ1-5
CDR3: ASSLVGRGREKLF; V: TRBV7-2; J: TRBJ1-4
CDR3: ASSPTTTRETQY; V: TRBV18; J: TRBJ2-5
CDR3: ASSLSLAGVYEQY; V: TRBV28; J: TRBJ2-7
CDR3: ASSPYMNTEAF; V: TRBV6-5; J: TRBJ1-1
CDR3: ASSQNNIYGYT; V: TRBV14; J: TRBJ1-2
CDR3: ASSPRGGKSNQPQH; V: TRBV7-4; J: TRBJ1-5
CDR3: ASSQEVGRTLNTEAF; V: TRBV4-3; J: TRBJ1-1
CDR3: ASSYSWREAGNEQF; V: TRBV6-5; J: TRBJ2-1
CDR3: ASSAFWTARADTQY; V: TRBV6-1; J: TRBJ2-3
CDR3: ASDRGNTGELF; V: TRBV6-5; J: TRBJ2-2
CDR3: ASSLAGGLNTGELF; V: TRBV7-2; J: TRBJ2-2
CDR3: ASSSGRGASKNIQY; V: TRBV7-8; J: TRBJ2-4
CDR3: ASSLHYSSTEAF; V: TRBV9; J: TRBJ1-1